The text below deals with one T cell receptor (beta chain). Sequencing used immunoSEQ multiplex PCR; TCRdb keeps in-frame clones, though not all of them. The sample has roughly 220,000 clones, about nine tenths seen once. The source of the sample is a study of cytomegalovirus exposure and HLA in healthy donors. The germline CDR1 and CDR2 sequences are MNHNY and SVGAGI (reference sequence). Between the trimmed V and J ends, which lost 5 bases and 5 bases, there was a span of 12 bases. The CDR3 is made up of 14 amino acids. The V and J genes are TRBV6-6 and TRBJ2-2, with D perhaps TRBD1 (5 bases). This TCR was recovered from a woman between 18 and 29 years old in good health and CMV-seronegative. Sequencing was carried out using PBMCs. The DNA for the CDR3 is TGTGCCAGCAGTCAGACAGTAGTTACCGGGGAGCTGTTTTTT. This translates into CASSQTVVTGELFF.